This T cell receptor beta chain was captured by sequencing in a study of blood T cell repertoires in COVID-19. In the study overall: Samples representing acute and convalescent COVID-19 were sourced from the United States, Italy and Spain.

Ages ranged from roughly 18 to 100 years, with residence in approximately 23 US areas. In assigning cohorts, the study relied on participant-reported clinical history. Germline V gene lookup returns CDR1 SGHNT and CDR2 YENEEA. The ends were cut back, 4 bases at V and 4 bases at J, with 7 bases in the middle. This CDR3 spans 13 amino acids. Per the original data handling: How many nucleated cells were present was estimated from reference gene primer amplification. The data were produced by immunoSEQ multiplex PCR, yet TCRdb's version contains in-frame clones alone and is incomplete. V, J and clone size are taken as reported in that table, and D and trimming were inferred from the DNA itself. This table holds roughly 430,000 clones, 88% found once.

This receptor was taken from a woman between 18 and 29 years old who had been exposed to COVID-19. Material: PBMCs or T cells enriched from blood (not recorded which). This chain uses TRBV11-3 with TRBJ2-2; D remains unclear. The CDR3 protein is CASSSRSTGELFF. DNA of the CDR3: TGTGCCAGCAGCTCTAGGTCCACCGGGGAGCTGTTTTTT.